This T cell receptor beta chain was profiled in a study of blood T cell repertoires in COVID-19. About the research overall: The study drew acute and convalescent COVID-19 samples from the United States, Italy and Spain.

Profiled with immunoSEQ multiplex PCR; TCRdb holds only in-frame clones, not every one. Among roughly 70,000 clones listed, over 75% were seen once. Trimming took off 2 bases at V and 7 bases at J, with 10 bases between the two ends. The CDR3 spans 14 residues. The V gene's germline CDR1 is SGDLS and CDR2 YYNGEE. The chain joins TRBV9 to TRBJ1-6, with a weak D call TRBD1 (6 bases). Material: peripheral blood. The TCR originated in a human donor in a cohort sampled during active COVID-19. DNA for the CDR3: TGTGCCAGCAGCGTGGGACACGACAATTCACCCCTCCACTTT. Its translation is CASSVGHDNSPLHF.